This TCR beta chain was profiled in a study of blood T cell repertoires in COVID-19. Profiled with immunoSEQ multiplex PCR; TCRdb holds only in-frame clones, not every one. The sample yields some 70,000 clones, 70% to 90% seen once. In its sample, this clone was seen a few times. The sequence came from a woman aged 50 to 65 with COVID-19, enrolled during active disease. Sequenced input: peripheral blood.

The CDR3 loop reads CASSYSGTGLNLWFF. DNA of the CDR3: TGTGCCAGCAGTTACTCCGGGACAGGGCTTAATTTGTGGTTCTTC. This chain uses TRBV6-5 with TRBJ2-1, with TRBD1 identical over 9 bases. Germline CDR1 and CDR2: MNHEY and SVGAGI. The CDR3 runs 15 residues. With 0 bases clipped from V and 15 bases from J, the junction kept 12 bases outside the gene matches.